This T cell receptor (beta chain) was sequenced for a study of CD8+CD57+ T cells in acquired aplastic anemia. Study-wide context: DNA recovered from sorted CD4+ and CD8+ cells had a mean of 3.2 ug.

Genomic DNA provided the template from which TCR beta VDJ and CDR3 profiles were obtained. Each CDR3 protein gets one entry after TCRdb re-called the reads with MiXCR. The repertoire includes around 180,000 distinct CDR3 sequences, about half of them detected once, and roughly 13% sits in the top ten. This clonotype was seen at least ten times. Its antigen is still unknown. Previously, flow cytometry had revealed CD8+CD57+ cell expansion in the patients chosen for sequencing. The patients, all of them, had severe acquired aplastic anemia. When blood sampling took place, the patients had received no therapy. Overall study findings and caveats: Patients and controls were found to share around 30 CD8+ CDR3 sequences.

Germline lookup yields CDR1 SNHLY and CDR2 FYNNEI. Trimming shortened V by 6 bases and J by 3 bases, and 11 bases separated the two germline ends. This CDR3 is built from 13 residues. The rearrangement links TRBV2 to TRBJ2-5, with unresolved D. The TCR sequence derives from a human donor with aplastic anemia. Sequenced material: sorted CD4+, CD8+, or CD8+CD57+ T cells (not recorded which) from PBMCs. This CDR3 reads CASSLERKETQYF. The CDR3 nucleotides read TGTGCCAGCAGCTTAGAAAGAAAAGAGACCCAGTACTTC. Full variable domain (missing parts from reference TRBV2 and TRBJ2-5): EPEVTQTPSHQVTQMGQEVILRCVPISNHLYFYWYRQILGQKVEFLVSFYNNEISEKSEIFDDQFSVERPDGSNFTLKIRSTKLEDSAMYFCASSLERKETQYFGPGTRLLVL.